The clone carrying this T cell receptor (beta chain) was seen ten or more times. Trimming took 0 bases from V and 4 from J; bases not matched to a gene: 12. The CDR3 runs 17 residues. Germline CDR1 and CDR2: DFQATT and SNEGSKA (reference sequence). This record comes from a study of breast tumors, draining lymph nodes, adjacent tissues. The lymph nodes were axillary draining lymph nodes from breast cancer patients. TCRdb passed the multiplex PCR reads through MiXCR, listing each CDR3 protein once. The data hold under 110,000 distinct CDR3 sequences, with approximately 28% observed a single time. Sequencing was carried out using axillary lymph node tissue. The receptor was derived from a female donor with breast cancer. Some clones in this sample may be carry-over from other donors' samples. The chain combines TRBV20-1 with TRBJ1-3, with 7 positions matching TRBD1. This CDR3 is CSARDPGEGAGGNTIYF. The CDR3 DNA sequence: TGCAGTGCTAGAGACCCCGGAGAGGGGGCGGGAGGAAACACCATATATTTT.